This TCR beta chain was captured in a study of T cell repertoires in cytomegalovirus infection. Study details: Based on public TCR beta signatures, there were indications of CMV infection and of a matching HLA type. General study points: Ex vivo, HLA-C-restricted CMV-specific TCR beta clonotypes prevailed over the rest of the response. Cumulative public TCR beta family frequency identified carriers of CMV plus the relevant HLA.

TCRdb re-analysed the reads in MiXCR, keeping a single row per CDR3 protein. Seen here are almost 300,000 distinct CDR3 sequences, 9.6% observed once, and the top ten hold approximately 2.4%. This clonotype was recorded at least ten times. Its antigen remains unidentified. Sequenced: PBMCs. The sequence was collected from a human donor in good health (CMV status not recorded). Some clones in this sample may be carry-over from other donors' samples.

The CDR3 nucleotides are TGTGCCAGCAGTTTAAGACAGAAGACAGATACGCAGTATTTT. This codes for CASSLRQKTDTQYF. The chain is built from TRBV12-3 or TRBV12-4 and TRBJ2-3, with D perhaps TRBD1 (5 bases). The CDR3 is 14 residues long. Deletions cut 2 bases from V and 3 bases from J, with 9 bases between.